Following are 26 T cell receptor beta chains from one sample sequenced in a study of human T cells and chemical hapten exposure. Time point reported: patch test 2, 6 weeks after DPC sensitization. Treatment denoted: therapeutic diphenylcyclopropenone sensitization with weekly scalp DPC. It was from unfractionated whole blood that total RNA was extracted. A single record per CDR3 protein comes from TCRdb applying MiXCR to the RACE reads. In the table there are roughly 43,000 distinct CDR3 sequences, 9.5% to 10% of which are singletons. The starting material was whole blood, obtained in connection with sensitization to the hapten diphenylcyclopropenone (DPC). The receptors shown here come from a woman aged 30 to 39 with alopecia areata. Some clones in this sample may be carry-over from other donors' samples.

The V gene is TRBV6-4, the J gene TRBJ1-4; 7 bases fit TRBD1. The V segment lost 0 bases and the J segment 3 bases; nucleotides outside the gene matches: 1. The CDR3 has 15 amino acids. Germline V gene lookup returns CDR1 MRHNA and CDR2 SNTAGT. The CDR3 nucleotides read TGTGCCAGCAGTGACTCGGGACAGCCTAATGAAAAACTGTTTTTT. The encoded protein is CASSDSGQPNEKLFF.

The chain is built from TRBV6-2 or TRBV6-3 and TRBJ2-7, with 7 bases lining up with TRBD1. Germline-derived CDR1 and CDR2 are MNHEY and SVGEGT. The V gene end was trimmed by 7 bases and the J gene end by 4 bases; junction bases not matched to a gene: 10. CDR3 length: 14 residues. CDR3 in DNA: TGTGCCAGCAAACCCGGACAGGAGCGTTACGAGCAGTACTTC. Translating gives CASKPGQERYEQYF.

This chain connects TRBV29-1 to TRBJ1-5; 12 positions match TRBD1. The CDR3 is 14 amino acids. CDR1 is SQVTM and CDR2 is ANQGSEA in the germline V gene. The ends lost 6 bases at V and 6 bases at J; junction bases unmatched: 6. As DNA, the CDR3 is TGCAGCGTGGGGACAGGGGGCGCGGGTCAGCCCCAGCATTTT. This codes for CSVGTGGAGQPQHF.

This CDR3 is CSAQRTSGFTDTQYF. CDR3 nucleotide sequence: TGCAGTGCTCAGAGGACTAGCGGGTTCACAGATACGCAGTATTTT. The rearrangement joins TRBV20-1 to TRBJ2-3; the match to TRBD2 covers 11 bases. The CDR3 loop spans 15 amino acids. Trimming removed 5 bases from V and 2 bases from J; junction bases left unmatched: 6. The germline CDR1 and CDR2 sequences are DFQATT and SNEGSKA (reference sequence).

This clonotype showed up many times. The CDR3 spells CASSEWGYEQYF. As DNA, the CDR3 is TGTGCCAGCAGTGAATGGGGCTACGAGCAGTACTTC. This chain uses TRBV2 with TRBJ2-7; no definite D call. Trimming shortened V by 2 bases and J by 3 bases, and 5 bases separated the two germline ends. The V gene's germline CDR1 is SNHLY and CDR2 FYNNEI. CDR3 length equals 12 residues.

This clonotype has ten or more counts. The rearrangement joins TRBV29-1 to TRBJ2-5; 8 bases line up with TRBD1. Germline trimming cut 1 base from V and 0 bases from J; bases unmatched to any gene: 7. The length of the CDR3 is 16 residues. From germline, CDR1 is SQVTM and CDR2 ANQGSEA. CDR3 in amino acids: CSVEGGTGRYQETQYF. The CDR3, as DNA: TGCAGCGTTGAAGGGGGGACAGGACGGTACCAAGAGACCCAGTACTTC. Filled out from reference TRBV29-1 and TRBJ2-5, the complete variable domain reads SAVISQKPSRDICQRGTSLTIQCQVDSQVTMMFWYRQQPGQSLTLIATANQGSEATYESGFVIDKFPISRPNLTFSTLTVSNMSPEDSSIYLCSVEGGTGRYQETQYFGPGTRLLVL.

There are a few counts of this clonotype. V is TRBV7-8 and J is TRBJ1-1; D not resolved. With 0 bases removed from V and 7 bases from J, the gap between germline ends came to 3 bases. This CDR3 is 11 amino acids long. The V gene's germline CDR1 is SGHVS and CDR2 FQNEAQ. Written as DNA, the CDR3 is TGTGCCAGCAGCTTAGCTGTTGAAGCTTTCTTT. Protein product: CASSLAVEAFF. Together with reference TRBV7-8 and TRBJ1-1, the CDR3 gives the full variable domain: GAGVSQSPRYKVAKRGQDVALRCDPISGHVSLFWYQQALGQGPEFLTYFQNEAQLDKSGLPSDRFFAERPEGSVSTLKIQRTQQEDSAVYLCASSLAVEAFFGQGTRLTVV.

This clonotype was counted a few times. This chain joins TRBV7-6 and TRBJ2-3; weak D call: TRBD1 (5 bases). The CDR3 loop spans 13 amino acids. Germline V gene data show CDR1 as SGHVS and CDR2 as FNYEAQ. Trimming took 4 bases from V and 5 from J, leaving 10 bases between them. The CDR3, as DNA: TGTGCCAGCAGCTGGGCAGGGCTAGATACGCAGTATTTT. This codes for CASSWAGLDTQYF. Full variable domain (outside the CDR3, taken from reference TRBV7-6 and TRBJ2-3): GAGVSQSPRYKVTKRGQDVALRCDPISGHVSLYWYRQALGQGPEFLTYFNYEAQQDKSGLPNDRFSAERPEGSISTLTIQRTEQRDSAMYRCASSWAGLDTQYFGPGTRLTVL.

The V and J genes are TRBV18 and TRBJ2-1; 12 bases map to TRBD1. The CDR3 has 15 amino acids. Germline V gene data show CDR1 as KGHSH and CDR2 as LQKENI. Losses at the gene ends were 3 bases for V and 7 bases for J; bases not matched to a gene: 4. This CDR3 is CASSPGQGALNEQFF. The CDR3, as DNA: TGTGCCAGCTCACCGGGACAGGGGGCCTTGAATGAGCAGTTCTTC.

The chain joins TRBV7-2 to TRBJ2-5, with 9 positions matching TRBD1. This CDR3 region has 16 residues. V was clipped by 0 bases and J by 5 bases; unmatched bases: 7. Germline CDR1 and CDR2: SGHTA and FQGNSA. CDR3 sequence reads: CASSLAQTGGQETQYF. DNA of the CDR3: TGTGCCAGCAGCTTAGCGCAGACAGGGGGTCAGGAGACCCAGTACTTC.

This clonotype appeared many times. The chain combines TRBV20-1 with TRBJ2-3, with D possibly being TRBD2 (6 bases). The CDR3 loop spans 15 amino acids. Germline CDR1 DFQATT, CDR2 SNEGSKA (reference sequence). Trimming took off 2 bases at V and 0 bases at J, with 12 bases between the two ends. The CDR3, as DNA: TGCAGTGCTAGAAATCGGGGGACTAGCACAGATACGCAGTATTTT. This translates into CSARNRGTSTDTQYF.

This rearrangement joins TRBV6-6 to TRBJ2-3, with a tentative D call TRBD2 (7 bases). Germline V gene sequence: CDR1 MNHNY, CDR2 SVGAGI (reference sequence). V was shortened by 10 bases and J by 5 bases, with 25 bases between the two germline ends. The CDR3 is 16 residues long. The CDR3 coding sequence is TGTGCCACCAAGGATCAGCTGGGGGCGGGGGTAGATACGCAGTATTTT. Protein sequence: CATKDQLGAGVDTQYF.

In DNA, the CDR3 is TGTGCCAGCACTCCTTTACGCGATCAGCCCCAGCATTTT. It yields the protein CASTPLRDQPQHF. V gene TRBV7-7 combines with J gene TRBJ1-5; D remains unclear. V lost 7 bases to trimming and J lost 5 bases, with 12 bases between them. The CDR3 loop spans 13 amino acids. CDR1 and CDR2 from the germline V gene are SSHAT and FNYEAQ (reference sequence).

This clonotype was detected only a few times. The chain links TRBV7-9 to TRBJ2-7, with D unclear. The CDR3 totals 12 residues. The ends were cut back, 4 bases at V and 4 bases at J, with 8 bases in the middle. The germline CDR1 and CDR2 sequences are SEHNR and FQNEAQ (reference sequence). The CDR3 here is CASSSHGYEQYF. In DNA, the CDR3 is TGTGCCAGCAGCTCACACGGATACGAGCAGTACTTC.

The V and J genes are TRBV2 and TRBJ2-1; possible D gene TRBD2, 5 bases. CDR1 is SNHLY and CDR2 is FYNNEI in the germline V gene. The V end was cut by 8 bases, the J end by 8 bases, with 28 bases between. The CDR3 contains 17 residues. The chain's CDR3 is CASGKIPTGVFGDEQFF. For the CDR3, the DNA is TGTGCCAGCGGTAAGATACCCACCGGGGTTTTCGGCGATGAGCAGTTCTTC. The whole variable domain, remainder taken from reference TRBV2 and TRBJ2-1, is EPEVTQTPSHQVTQMGQEVILRCVPISNHLYFYWYRQILGQKVEFLVSFYNNEISEKSEIFDDQFSVERPDGSNFTLKIRSTKLEDSAMYFCASGKIPTGVFGDEQFFGPGTRLTVL.

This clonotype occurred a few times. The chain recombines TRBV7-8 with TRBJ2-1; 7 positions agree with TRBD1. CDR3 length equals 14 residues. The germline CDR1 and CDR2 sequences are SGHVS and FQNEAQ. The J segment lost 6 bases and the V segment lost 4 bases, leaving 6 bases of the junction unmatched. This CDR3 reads CASSSRGSGNEQFF. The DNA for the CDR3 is TGTGCCAGCAGCTCCAGGGGGTCTGGCAATGAGCAGTTCTTC.

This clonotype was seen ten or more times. CDR3 protein: CASGRGGGEQYF. As DNA, the CDR3 is TGTGCCAGCGGTCGGGGGGGCGGGGAGCAGTACTTC. The chain has TRBV27 and TRBJ2-7; 8 bases match TRBD2. V shed 8 bases, J shed 7 bases, and the junction held 7 bases outside the gene matches. The germline gives CDR1 MNHEY, CDR2 SMNVEV (reference sequence). CDR3 length equals 12 residues.

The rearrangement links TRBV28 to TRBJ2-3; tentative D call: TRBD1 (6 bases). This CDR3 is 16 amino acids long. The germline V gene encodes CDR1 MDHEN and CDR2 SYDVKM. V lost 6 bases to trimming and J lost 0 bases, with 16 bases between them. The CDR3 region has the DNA TGTGCCAGCAGCTACACGGACAGTGAGAGCACAGATACGCAGTATTTT. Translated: CASSYTDSESTDTQYF.

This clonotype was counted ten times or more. CDR3: CASSPTSTGGLNTEAFF. CDR3 DNA: TGCGCCAGCAGCCCGACTTCGACAGGGGGGTTGAACACTGAAGCTTTCTTT. J is TRBJ1-1 and V is TRBV5-1; 9 bases are a match to TRBD1. CDR3 length equals 17 residues. Trimming at V came to 4 bases and at J to 0 bases, leaving 10 bases not matched to a gene. Germline V lookup: CDR1 SGHRS, CDR2 YFSETQ.

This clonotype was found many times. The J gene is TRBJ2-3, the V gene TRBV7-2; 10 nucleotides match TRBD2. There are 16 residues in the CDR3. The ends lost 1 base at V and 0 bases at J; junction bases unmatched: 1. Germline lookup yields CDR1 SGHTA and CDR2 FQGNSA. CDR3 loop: CASSLGTSGSTDTQYF. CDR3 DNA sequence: TGTGCCAGCAGCTTAGGGACTAGCGGTAGCACAGATACGCAGTATTTT.

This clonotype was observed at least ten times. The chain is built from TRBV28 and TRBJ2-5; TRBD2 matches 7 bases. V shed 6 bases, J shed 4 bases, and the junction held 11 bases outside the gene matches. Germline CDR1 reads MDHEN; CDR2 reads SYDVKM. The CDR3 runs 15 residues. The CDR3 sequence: CASSRSGVTSETQYF. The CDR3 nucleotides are TGTGCCAGCAGCCGGAGCGGGGTAACGTCAGAGACCCAGTACTTC. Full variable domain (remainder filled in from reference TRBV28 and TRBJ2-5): DVKVTQSSRYLVKRTGEKVFLECVQDMDHENMFWYRQDPGLGLRLIYFSYDVKMKEKGDIPEGYSVSREKKERFSLILESASTNQTSMYLCASSRSGVTSETQYFGPGTRLLVL.

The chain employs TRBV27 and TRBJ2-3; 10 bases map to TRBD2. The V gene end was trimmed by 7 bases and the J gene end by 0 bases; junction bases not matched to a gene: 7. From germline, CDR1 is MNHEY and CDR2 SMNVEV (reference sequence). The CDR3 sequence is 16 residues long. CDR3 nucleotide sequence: TGTGCCAGCACCCCGGGACTAGCGCTAAGCACAGATACGCAGTATTTT. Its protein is CASTPGLALSTDTQYF.

CDR3 sequence: CASSPPGVGTGELFF. CDR3 coding DNA: TGTGCCAGCAGCCCCCCCGGGGTGGGCACCGGGGAGCTGTTTTTT. The chain links TRBV7-9 to TRBJ2-2; maybe TRBD2 (5 bases). This CDR3 has 15 residues. V lost 5 bases, J lost 4 bases, and 14 bases lay in between. The germline gives CDR1 SEHNR, CDR2 FQNEAQ (reference sequence).

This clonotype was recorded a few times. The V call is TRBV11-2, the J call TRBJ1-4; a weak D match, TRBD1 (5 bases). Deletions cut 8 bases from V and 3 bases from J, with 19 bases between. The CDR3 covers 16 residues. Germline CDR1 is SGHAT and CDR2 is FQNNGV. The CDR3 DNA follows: TGTGCCAGCGCCGGCCTAATCGGGGGGTCTAATGAAAAACTGTTTTTT. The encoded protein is CASAGLIGGSNEKLFF.

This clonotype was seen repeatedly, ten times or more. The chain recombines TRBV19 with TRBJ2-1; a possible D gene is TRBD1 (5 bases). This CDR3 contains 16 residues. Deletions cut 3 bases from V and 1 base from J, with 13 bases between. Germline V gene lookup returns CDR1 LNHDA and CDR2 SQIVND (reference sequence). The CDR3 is CASSMRTKQSYNEQFF. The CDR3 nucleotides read TGTGCCAGTAGTATGAGGACAAAGCAATCCTACAATGAGCAGTTCTTC.

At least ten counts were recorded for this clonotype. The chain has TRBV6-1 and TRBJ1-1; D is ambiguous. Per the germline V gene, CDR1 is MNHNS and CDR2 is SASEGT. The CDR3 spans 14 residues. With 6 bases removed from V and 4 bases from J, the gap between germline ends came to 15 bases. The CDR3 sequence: CASRDRVESTEAFF. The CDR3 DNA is TGTGCCAGCAGGGATAGGGTAGAATCCACTGAAGCTTTCTTT.